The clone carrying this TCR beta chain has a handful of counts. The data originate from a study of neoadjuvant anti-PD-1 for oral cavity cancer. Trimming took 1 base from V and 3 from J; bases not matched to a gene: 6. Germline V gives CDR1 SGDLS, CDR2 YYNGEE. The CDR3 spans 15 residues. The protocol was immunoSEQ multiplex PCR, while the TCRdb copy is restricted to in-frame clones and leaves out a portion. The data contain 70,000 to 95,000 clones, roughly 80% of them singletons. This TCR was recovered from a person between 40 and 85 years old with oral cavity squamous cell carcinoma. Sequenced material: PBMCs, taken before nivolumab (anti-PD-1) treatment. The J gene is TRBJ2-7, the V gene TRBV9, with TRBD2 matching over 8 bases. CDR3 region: CASSVMASGLYEQYF. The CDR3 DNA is TGTGCCAGCAGCGTAATGGCTAGCGGGCTCTACGAGCAGTACTTC. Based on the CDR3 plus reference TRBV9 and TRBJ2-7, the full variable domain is DSGVTQTPKHLITATGQRVTLRCSPRSGDLSVYWYQQSLDQGLQFLIQYYNGEERAKGNILERFSAQQFPDLHSELNLSSLELGDSALYFCASSVMASGLYEQYFGPGTRLTVT.